This T cell receptor (beta chain) was sequenced for a study of multiple sclerosis patients with progressive multifocal leukoencephalopathy. V shed 6 bases and J 4 bases; nucleotides not matched to a gene: 10. This CDR3 is built from 15 residues. The germline CDR1 and CDR2 sequences are MNHEY and SVGAGI. TCRdb's copy holds only in-frame clones and misses some; the assay was immunoSEQ multiplex PCR. The data hold 30,000 or so clones, with roughly 87% observed a single time. Indicated time point: time of PML onset. Sequences were derived from PBMCs, sampled from a patient treated with natalizumab. This receptor was obtained from a woman between 40 and 55 years old with progressive multifocal leukoencephalopathy. This chain links TRBV6-5 with TRBJ2-7; 9 nucleotides agree with TRBD2. The CDR3 nucleotides are TGTGCCAGCAGAACCAATAGCGGGAGACGATACGAGCAGTACTTC. The encoded protein is CASRTNSGRRYEQYF.